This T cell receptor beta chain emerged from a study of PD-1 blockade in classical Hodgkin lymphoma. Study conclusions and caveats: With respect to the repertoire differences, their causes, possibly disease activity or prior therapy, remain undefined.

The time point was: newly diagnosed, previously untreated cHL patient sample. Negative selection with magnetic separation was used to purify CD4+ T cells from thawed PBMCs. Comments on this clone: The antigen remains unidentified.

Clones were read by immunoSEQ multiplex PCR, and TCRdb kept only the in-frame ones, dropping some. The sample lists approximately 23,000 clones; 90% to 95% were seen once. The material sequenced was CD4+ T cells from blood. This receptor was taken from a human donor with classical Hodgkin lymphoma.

For the CDR3, the DNA is TGTGCCAGCAGTTCAGTGTCGAATTCACCCCTCCACTTT. Protein sequence: CASSSVSNSPLHF. The chain combines TRBV28 with TRBJ1-6; no clear D gene. The CDR3 sequence is 13 residues long. Germline V gene sequence: CDR1 MDHEN, CDR2 SYDVKM. Trimming left V 4 bases short and J 7 bases short, with 8 bases between.